This T cell receptor (beta chain) appears in the sequencing data of a study of T cell repertoires in cytomegalovirus infection. The overall study: CMV infection together with matching HLA type was indicated by public TCR beta signatures.

Concerning this clonotype itself: Its matching antigen is unknown.

One entry per CDR3 protein, called by TCRdb with MiXCR from the reads. This table holds about 740,000 distinct CDR3 sequences, less than 40% found once. V dropped 7 bases and J dropped 4; count of bases not matched to a gene: 6. This CDR3 is 14 amino acids long. Germline assignment: CDR1 MNHEY and CDR2 SMNVEV (reference sequence). Broader study findings: The study identified carriers of CMV plus the relevant HLA from cumulative public TCR beta family frequency. Ex vivo, HLA-C-restricted CMV-specific TCR beta clonotypes prevailed over the rest of the response.

This TCR was sampled from a human donor in good health (CMV status not recorded). Some clones in this sample may be carry-over from other donors' samples. Sequencing used PBMCs. The chain joins TRBV27 to TRBJ1-1; 10 nucleotides agree with TRBD1. The CDR3 spells CASTGTGVLTEAFF. Written as DNA, the CDR3 is TGTGCCAGCACTGGGACAGGGGTACTCACTGAAGCTTTCTTT.